These 29 T cell receptor beta chains came from one sample sequenced in a study of CD8+ T cells in alopecia areata. RNA extraction and reverse transcription yielded cDNA as sequencing template. Assay: immunoSEQ multiplex PCR; the TCRdb copy retains only in-frame clones and omits some. The sample has hundreds of thousands of clones; 45% to 70% are singletons. The treatment denotes: oral pan-JAK inhibitor, 5-10 mg twice daily. Sample: CD4+ T cells sorted from blood, taken around week 54, from a patient treated with tofacitinib. The receptors here all came from a human donor with alopecia areata.

For this clone: The same CDR3 also results from other DNA sequences found in this sample. The V gene is TRBV30, the J gene TRBJ1-5, with D perhaps matching TRBD1 (6 bases). The CDR3 runs 13 residues. Germline V lookup: CDR1 GTSNPN, CDR2 SVGIG (reference sequence). V dropped 1 base and J dropped 4 bases, with 8 bases sitting between them. DNA for the CDR3: TGTGCCTGGAGTGGACAGGCTAATCAGCCCCAGCATTTT. Translation gives CAWSGQANQPQHF.

DNA of the CDR3: TGTGCCAGCAGCCAAGAGAAAAGGACATCCCCGGTCAATGAGCAGTTCTTC. Translating gives CASSQEKRTSPVNEQFF. The chain uses TRBV4-2 and TRBJ2-1; a weak D match, TRBD1 (5 bases). This CDR3 contains 17 residues. Looked up from germline, CDR1 is LGHNA and CDR2 is YNFKEQ. V lost 0 bases and J 6 bases, leaving 18 bases between the germline ends.

The chain recombines TRBV9 with TRBJ2-3; 7 bases agree with TRBD2. The V gene end was trimmed by 2 bases and the J gene end by 4 bases; junction bases not matched to a gene: 7. Germline V gene lookup returns CDR1 SGDLS and CDR2 YYNGEE. The CDR3 has 15 residues. CDR3 DNA: TGTGCCAGCAGCGTCCTGGCTAGCGGCGCAGATACGCAGTATTTT. It yields the protein CASSVLASGADTQYF.

Ten or more counts support this clone. The chain recombines TRBV20-1 with TRBJ2-1; TRBD1 is a possible D gene (6 bases). This CDR3 has 11 residues. Germline V lookup: CDR1 DFQATT, CDR2 SNEGSKA (reference sequence). V was clipped by 5 bases and J by 14 bases, with 16 bases between them. DNA for the CDR3: TGCAGTGCTGTACAGGGAATACTGGAGTTCTTC. Protein sequence: CSAVQGILEFF.

The chain links TRBV21-1 to TRBJ2-5; the table assigns TRBD1, which was not confirmed against the DNA. TRBV21-1 is shown as a pseudogene. The CDR3 has 15 residues. CDR3 sequence reads: CASSKVDSHQETQYF. Here the CDR3 DNA reads TGTGCCAGCAGCAAAGTTGACAGCCACCAAGAGACCCAGTACTTC.

The chain links TRBV2 to TRBJ2-3; D unresolved. This CDR3 is built from 13 residues. Germline CDR1 is SNHLY and CDR2 is FYNNEI. V was trimmed by 6 bases and J by 0 bases, leaving 7 bases between them. The CDR3 region is CASSVRSTDTQYF. The CDR3 DNA sequence: TGTGCCAGCAGCGTCCGGAGCACAGATACGCAGTATTTT.

The chain links TRBV5-4 to TRBJ1-2; D not resolved. The ends were cut back, 1 base at V and 0 bases at J, with 7 bases in the middle. This CDR3 has 14 residues. Germline lookup yields CDR1 SGHNT and CDR2 YYREEE (reference sequence). This CDR3 is CASSLRGPNYGYTF. The CDR3 nucleotides read TGTGCCAGCAGCTTGAGAGGGCCTAACTATGGCTACACCTTC.

This clone has just a few counts. The rearrangement joins TRBV29-1 to TRBJ2-2, with D possibly TRBD2 on 5 matching bases. This CDR3 region has 14 residues. Germline lookup yields CDR1 SQVTM and CDR2 ANQGSEA. Trimming left V 5 bases short and J 3 bases short, with 13 bases between. The DNA of the CDR3 is TGCAGCGTTATCTACGGGGAATACACCGGGGAGCTGTTTTTT. This gives the protein CSVIYGEYTGELFF.

The chain carries TRBV15 and TRBJ1-2; 9 bases align to TRBD1. This CDR3 has 15 amino acids. After removal of 1 base from V and 3 bases from J, the junction contained 3 bases not matched to a gene. The germline V gene encodes CDR1 LNHNV and CDR2 YYDKDF (reference sequence). The DNA of the CDR3 is TGTGCCACCAGCAGAGGGGACAGGGAGGACTATGGCTACACCTTC. This gives the protein CATSRGDREDYGYTF.

The sample holds one count of this clone. This chain connects TRBV30 to TRBJ2-1; unclear D gene. Germline CDR1 and CDR2: GTSNPN and SVGIG (reference sequence). V was cut by 0 bases and J by 7 bases, with 10 bases left in between. The CDR3 contains 13 residues. This chain's CDR3 is CAWSVITGNEQFF. In nucleotides, the CDR3 is TGTGCCTGGAGTGTAATAACCGGAAATGAGCAGTTCTTC.

This clone came up a few times. The chain is built from TRBV29-1 and TRBJ2-7; D ambiguous. V dropped 4 bases and J dropped 7 bases, with 11 bases sitting between them. CDR3 length equals 11 residues. CDR1 is SQVTM and CDR2 is ANQGSEA in the germline V gene. The CDR3 DNA follows: TGCAGCGTTGTGGCCATGAGGGAGCAGTACTTC. Protein product: CSVVAMREQYF.

The V call is TRBV25-1, the J call TRBJ2-4; D is uncertain. CDR1 is MGHDK and CDR2 is SYGVNS in the germline V gene. The CDR3 extends over 14 amino acids. Trimming pared 6 bases from V and 1 base from J, leaving 10 bases between. The CDR3 sequence: CASRGPEAKNIQYF. The CDR3 bases are TGTGCCAGCAGAGGACCCGAGGCCAAAAACATTCAGTACTTC.

V is TRBV27 and J is TRBJ1-6; D not certain. V was cut by 0 bases and J by 6 bases, with 9 bases left in between. Per the germline V gene, CDR1 is MNHEY and CDR2 is SMNVEV (reference sequence). The CDR3 consists of 15 residues. The CDR3 here is CASSLSRPGNSPLHF. The CDR3 nucleotides read TGTGCCAGCAGTTTATCGCGTCCCGGTAATTCACCCCTCCACTTT.

J is TRBJ2-2 and V is TRBV27, with 11 nucleotides matching TRBD2. CDR3 size: 17 residues. Trimming at V came to 6 bases and at J to 5 bases, leaving 11 bases not matched to a gene. Germline V CDR1 and CDR2: MNHEY, SMNVEV (reference sequence). The CDR3 spells CASRRSVAGGRTGELFF. Written as DNA, the CDR3 is TGTGCCAGCAGGAGGTCGGTAGCGGGGGGGCGAACCGGGGAGCTGTTTTTT.

The chain links TRBV6-5 to TRBJ2-1; unclear D gene. CDR3 length: 13 residues. The ends were cut back, 6 bases at V and 3 bases at J, with 9 bases in the middle. Germline V gene sequence: CDR1 MNHEY, CDR2 SVGAGI. The CDR3, as DNA: TGTGCCAGCAGGAGTCATAGCTACAATGAGCAGTTCTTC. Its translation is CASRSHSYNEQFF.

This chain connects TRBV7-2 to TRBJ2-1; D not resolved. The CDR3 contains 11 residues. Trimming left V 4 bases short and J 10 bases short, with 8 bases between. Per germline, CDR1 SGHTA and CDR2 FQGNSA. The CDR3 region has the DNA TGTGCCAGCAGCTCGGCACTCGAGCAGTTCTTC. Its protein product is CASSSALEQFF.

This clone was observed a handful of times. V is TRBV7-3 and J is TRBJ2-1; TRBD2 matches 9 bases. Germline V gene sequence: CDR1 SGHTA, CDR2 FQGTGA. Trimming removed 5 bases from V and 7 bases from J; junction bases left unmatched: 6. This CDR3 has 14 amino acids. In DNA, the CDR3 is TGTGCCAGCAGCACCGGGACTAGCTTAAATGAGCAGTTCTTC. Translation gives CASSTGTSLNEQFF.

V usage is TRBV30 and J usage is TRBJ2-1; D remains unclear. The ends were cut back, 1 base at V and 6 bases at J, with 4 bases in the middle. This CDR3 is built from 11 residues. Germline loops: CDR1 GTSNPN, CDR2 SVGIG (reference sequence). This CDR3 is CAWSGGNEQFF. The CDR3 DNA is TGTGCCTGGAGTGGGGGCAATGAGCAGTTCTTC.

A word on this clone: The junction does not match germline at one end; this may be a read error. DNA for the CDR3: TGTGCTAGCAGCCCAAGCGGGGGGGCTACAGATACGCAGTATTTT. Translated, it gives CASSPSGGATDTQYF. V is TRBV7-7 and J is TRBJ2-3; 10 bases map to TRBD2. This CDR3 region has 15 residues. The germline gives CDR1 SSHAT, CDR2 FNYEAQ (reference sequence).

This clone occurred a few times. This chain uses TRBV27 with TRBJ2-2; the D is unclear. V gave up 6 bases and J gave up 2 bases, with 7 bases separating them. CDR1 MNHEY and CDR2 SMNVEV come from the germline V gene (reference sequence). This CDR3 contains 13 residues. CDR3 DNA sequence: TGTGCCAGCAGGGGTGGAAACACCGGGGAGCTGTTTTTT. It specifies CASRGGNTGELFF.

The chain links TRBV7-9 to TRBJ1-2; D is perhaps TRBD1 (5 bases). Between the trimmed V and J ends, which lost 3 bases and 5 bases, there was a span of 16 bases. The CDR3 runs 15 residues. Germline V CDR1 and CDR2: SEHNR, FQNEAQ (reference sequence). This chain's CDR3 is CASSLGVGHLYGYTF. The CDR3 DNA reads as TGTGCCAGCAGCTTGGGAGTGGGGCACCTTTATGGCTACACCTTC.

CDR3 residues: CASGPPGNTEAFF. In DNA, the CDR3 is TGTGCTAGTGGCCCACCAGGGAACACTGAAGCTTTCTTT. The V call is TRBV12-5, the J call TRBJ1-1, with D unresolved. CDR1 and CDR2 (germline): LGHNT, FRNRAP. V was clipped by 6 bases and J by 1 base, with 9 bases between them. The CDR3 is made up of 13 amino acids. The full variable domain, with the rest looked up from reference TRBV12-5 and TRBJ1-1, is DARVTQTPRHKVTEMGQEVTMRCQPILGHNTVFWYRQTMMQGLELLAYFRNRAPLDDSGMPKDRFSAEMPDATLATLKIQPSEPRDSAVYFCASGPPGNTEAFFGQGTRLTVV.

The count of this clone is one. This chain joins TRBV9 and TRBJ2-7; 8 bases line up with TRBD2. Germline values: CDR1 SGDLS, CDR2 YYNGEE. This CDR3 is 16 amino acids long. With 0 bases clipped from V and 5 bases from J, the junction kept 10 bases outside the gene matches. The CDR3 DNA follows: TGTGCCAGCAGCGTAGAAGGTAGCGGGGTCCCCCACGAGCAGTACTTC. This translates into CASSVEGSGVPHEQYF.

V gene TRBV7-9 combines with J gene TRBJ2-1, with 8 bases fitting TRBD2. This CDR3 is built from 14 residues. V gave up 5 bases and J gave up 4 bases; unmatched junction bases: 4. From germline, CDR1 is SEHNR and CDR2 FQNEAQ (reference sequence). CDR3 bases: TGTGCCAGCAGCGATGGGACTAGTTACAATGAGCAGTTCTTC. It is translated as CASSDGTSYNEQFF.

This CDR3 reads CASSYSRLAYTGELFF. CDR3 bases: TGTGCCAGCAGTTACTCGAGACTAGCATACACCGGGGAGCTGTTTTTT. The rearrangement uses TRBV6-5 and TRBJ2-2; 7 positions agree with TRBD2. The CDR3 totals 16 residues. V shed 0 bases, J shed 3 bases, and the junction held 4 bases outside the gene matches. Germline values: CDR1 MNHEY, CDR2 SVGAGI.

This clone was detected once. This chain links TRBV29-1 with TRBJ2-5; tentatively, D is TRBD1 or TRBD2 (5 bases each). The V end lost 6 bases, the J end lost 3 bases, and 8 bases lay between the germline ends. CDR3 length: 11 amino acids. CDR1 is SQVTM, CDR2 ANQGSEA, per germline. CDR3 in DNA: TGCAGCGTCAGGGAGAAAGAGACCCAGTACTTC. Its translation is CSVREKETQYF.

The chain uses TRBV30 and TRBJ2-7; no firm D call. V was trimmed by 1 base and J by 0 bases, leaving 13 bases between them. The CDR3 is made up of 15 amino acids. In germline, CDR1 is GTSNPN, CDR2 SVGIG (reference sequence). CDR3 region: CAWSGLGFTSYEQYF. The CDR3 coding sequence is TGTGCCTGGAGTGGGCTCGGGTTCACCTCCTACGAGCAGTACTTC.

The chain employs TRBV4-1 and TRBJ1-2; TRBD1 might be the D (6 bases). Trimming cost V 4 bases and J 8 bases, with 14 bases left between them. The CDR3 has 13 residues. Germline V gives CDR1 MGHRA, CDR2 YSYEKL. The CDR3 region is CASSPREGEGYTF. In nucleotides, the CDR3 is TGCGCCAGCAGCCCCCGGGAGGGGGAAGGCTACACCTTC.

The genes are TRBV6-6 and TRBJ2-5; D unclear. Germline V gene sequence: CDR1 MNHNY, CDR2 SVGAGI (reference sequence). This CDR3 is 11 amino acids long. The germline V and J ends were trimmed by 6 bases and 5 bases, with 7 bases remaining between them. CDR3 nucleotides: TGTGCCAGCAGCTTCGCTGAGACCCAGTACTTC. Amino acids: CASSFAETQYF.